The 24 T cell receptor beta chains below all came from one sample that was sequenced in a study of cytomegalovirus exposure and HLA in healthy donors. Clones were read by immunoSEQ multiplex PCR, and TCRdb kept only the in-frame ones, dropping some. The data show 200,000 or so clones, roughly 82% seen once. Sample: PBMCs. All receptors come from a woman aged 30 to 39 in good health and CMV-seropositive.

This clone has a handful of counts. The chain carries TRBV4-1 and TRBJ2-7; D uncertain. CDR1 and CDR2 from the germline V gene are MGHRA and YSYEKL. The CDR3 covers 15 residues. V was pared by 1 base and J by 3 bases, with 13 bases between. CDR3 amino acids: CASSQAASYLYEQYF. CDR3 sequence (DNA): TGCGCCAGCAGCCAAGCGGCTAGTTACCTCTACGAGCAGTACTTC.

This chain connects TRBV10-3 to TRBJ2-5; 10 bases agree with TRBD1. Germline loops: CDR1 ENHRY, CDR2 SYGVKD. This CDR3 is built from 14 residues. Germline trimming cut 5 bases from V and 5 bases from J; bases unmatched to any gene: 5. For the CDR3, the DNA is TGTGCCATCAGTCGACAGGGGGCGGAGGAGACCCAGTACTTC. This translates into CAISRQGAEETQYF.

In this sample, this clone turned up many times. The rearrangement uses TRBV6-6 and TRBJ2-3; 8 bases agree with TRBD2. Germline loops: CDR1 MNHNY, CDR2 SVGAGI (reference sequence). The V gene end was trimmed by 4 bases and the J gene end by 4 bases; junction bases not matched to a gene: 4. The CDR3 covers 14 residues. The DNA of the CDR3 is TGTGCCAGCAGTTCGGCGGGAGGTCCAGATACGCAGTATTTT. This codes for CASSSAGGPDTQYF.

The chain couples TRBV7-8 to TRBJ1-2, with TRBD1 identical over 7 bases. Germline lookup yields CDR1 SGHVS and CDR2 FQNEAQ. The CDR3 sequence is 16 residues long. J lost 0 bases, V lost 2 bases, and 6 bases had no gene match. CDR3 DNA: TGTGCCAGCAGCTTACGGGTCCAGGGGGCTAACTATGGCTACACCTTC. Translating gives CASSLRVQGANYGYTF.

This chain links TRBV29-1 with TRBJ2-1, with D uncertain. Germline V gene data show CDR1 as SQVTM and CDR2 as ANQGSEA. CDR3 length: 13 residues. Deletions cut 8 bases from V and 4 bases from J, with 15 bases between. CDR3 residues: CSSQLSYYNEQFF. The DNA of the CDR3 is TGCAGCTCACAGCTTTCGTATTACAATGAGCAGTTCTTC.

This clone was seen only a few times. The chain joins TRBV6-5 to TRBJ1-5; D remains unclear. CDR1 and CDR2 from the germline V gene are MNHEY and SVGAGI. Trimming took 5 bases from V and 2 from J, leaving 10 bases between them. The CDR3 spans 14 residues. In DNA form, the CDR3 reads TGTGCCAGCAGTCACCGGAGGCGCAATCAGCCCCAGCATTTT. Encoded protein: CASSHRRRNQPQHF.

The chain links TRBV28 to TRBJ1-2, with D maybe TRBD1 (6 bases). The CDR3 sequence is 14 residues long. CDR1 is MDHEN, CDR2 SYDVKM, per germline. V was cut by 2 bases and J by 5 bases, with 12 bases left in between. In nucleotides, the CDR3 is TGTGCCAGCAGTTTAGGGACAATCAGTTATGGCTACACCTTC. It specifies CASSLGTISYGYTF.

This rearrangement joins TRBV27 to TRBJ2-3; a possible D gene is TRBD2 (6 bases). Germline CDR1 MNHEY, CDR2 SMNVEV (reference sequence). The CDR3 is 14 residues long. The V end was cut by 4 bases, the J end by 1 base, with 9 bases between. DNA for the CDR3: TGTGCCAGCAGTTCAACGGGAGGCACAGATACGCAGTATTTT. Its protein product is CASSSTGGTDTQYF.

The rearrangement links TRBV5-3 to TRBJ1-5, with no clear D. TRBV5-3 is an open reading frame whose function is uncertain. The ends were cut back, 2 bases at V and 3 bases at J, with 18 bases in the middle. CDR3 length: 17 residues. The DNA for the CDR3 is TGTGCCAGAAGCTTCCGGCGGGCGGGAAGTCCCAATCAGCCCCAGCATTTT. Translating gives CARSFRRAGSPNQPQHF.

This chain connects TRBV6-1 to TRBJ2-2, with D perhaps TRBD2 (6 bases). The CDR3 has 15 amino acids. Germline V gives CDR1 MNHNS, CDR2 SASEGT. V was shortened by 3 bases and J by 6 bases, with 14 bases between the two germline ends. The CDR3 sequence is CASSDPRTIPGELFF. The CDR3 DNA follows: TGTGCCAGCAGTGACCCAAGGACTATCCCCGGGGAGCTGTTTTTT.

The gene calls are TRBV18 and TRBJ2-5, with TRBD2 identical over 9 bases. Germline lookup yields CDR1 KGHSH and CDR2 LQKENI. J lost 4 bases, V lost 4 bases, and 4 bases had no gene match. The CDR3 has 14 amino acids. CDR3 sequence: CASSRPGLAETQYF. For the CDR3, the DNA is TGTGCCAGCTCACGACCGGGACTAGCAGAGACCCAGTACTTC.

This CDR3 is CASSPHRGEQYF. As DNA, the CDR3 is TGTGCCAGCAGTCCCCACAGGGGCGAGCAGTACTTC. V and J are TRBV27 and TRBJ2-7; 7 bases are a match to TRBD1. CDR1 is MNHEY and CDR2 is SMNVEV in the germline V gene (reference sequence). The J segment lost 6 bases and the V segment lost 5 bases, leaving 4 bases of the junction unmatched. This CDR3 region has 12 residues.

The chain couples TRBV6-5 to TRBJ2-1; 10 positions match TRBD2. Germline V gene lookup returns CDR1 MNHEY and CDR2 SVGAGI. V shed 0 bases and J 9 bases; nucleotides not matched to a gene: 5. This CDR3 region has 15 residues. The CDR3 sequence: CASSYSPSGSREQFF. The CDR3 bases are TGTGCCAGCAGTTACTCACCTAGCGGGAGCCGTGAGCAGTTCTTC.

J is TRBJ2-7 and V is TRBV20-1; D not resolved. The CDR3 spans 11 residues. V lost 0 bases, J lost 4 bases, and 4 bases lay in between. In germline, CDR1 is DFQATT, CDR2 SNEGSKA (reference sequence). CDR3 amino acids: CSARDAYEQYF. The DNA for the CDR3 is TGCAGTGCTAGAGACGCGTACGAGCAGTACTTC.

The chain is built from TRBV11-2 and TRBJ2-7; D may be TRBD2 (5 bases). Germline V lookup: CDR1 SGHAT, CDR2 FQNNGV. CDR3 length: 13 residues. Trimming removed 5 bases from V and 2 bases from J, with 10 bases in between. The CDR3: CASSQTGTYEQYF. The CDR3, as DNA: TGTGCCAGCAGCCAAACGGGGACCTACGAGCAGTACTTC.

The chain uses TRBV6-5 and TRBJ2-3, with 7 bases lining up with TRBD2. Trimming at V came to 7 bases and at J to 6 bases, leaving 10 bases not matched to a gene. CDR1 is MNHEY and CDR2 is SVGAGI in the germline V gene. The CDR3 runs to 14 residues. CDR3 in amino acids: CASKEREGIDTQYF. In DNA form, the CDR3 reads TGTGCCAGCAAGGAAAGGGAGGGCATCGATACGCAGTATTTT.

This clone was observed once. This rearrangement joins TRBV15 to TRBJ1-1; D gene unclear. From germline, CDR1 is LNHNV and CDR2 YYDKDF (reference sequence). This CDR3 is built from 13 residues. Between the trimmed V and J ends, which lost 5 bases and 1 base, there was a span of 8 bases. The CDR3 DNA reads TGTGCCACCAGCGATCGGGGGAACACTGAAGCTTTCTTT. This encodes CATSDRGNTEAFF.

The chain couples TRBV11-2 to TRBJ2-1; no clear D. Per germline, CDR1 SGHAT and CDR2 FQNNGV. V was clipped by 5 bases and J by 7 bases, with 18 bases between them. The CDR3 is 15 residues long. The CDR3 region has the DNA TGTGCCAGCAGCCTGCGCACTCGCCCCACTAATGAGCAGTTCTTC. Translating it yields CASSLRTRPTNEQFF.

This clone was counted ten times or more. This chain links TRBV28 with TRBJ2-5; 9 positions match TRBD2. With 3 bases clipped from V and 5 bases from J, the junction kept 10 bases outside the gene matches. This CDR3 spans 16 amino acids. Germline assignment: CDR1 MDHEN and CDR2 SYDVKM. CDR3 residues: CASSFKWREGWETQYF. For the CDR3, the DNA is TGTGCCAGCAGTTTTAAGTGGCGGGAGGGTTGGGAGACCCAGTACTTC.

CDR3 nucleotides: TGTGCCAGCTCACCACTGGGGACAGGGGGCTACGAGCAGTACTTC. It is translated as CASSPLGTGGYEQYF. J is TRBJ2-7 and V is TRBV18, with 11 nucleotides matching TRBD1. The CDR3 loop spans 15 amino acids. After removal of 1 base from V and 3 bases from J, the junction contained 2 bases not matched to a gene. Germline CDR1 is KGHSH and CDR2 is LQKENI.

V and J are TRBV15 and TRBJ2-7; D is perhaps TRBD2 (6 bases). V lost 0 bases, J lost 2 bases, and 11 bases lay in between. The CDR3 contains 15 residues. Germline assignment: CDR1 LNHNV and CDR2 YYDKDF (reference sequence). CDR3 DNA: TGTGCCACCAGCAGAGACGGGACTCACCCCTACGAGCAGTACTTC. Its translation: CATSRDGTHPYEQYF.

This chain joins TRBV27 and TRBJ1-5; D unresolved. In germline, CDR1 is MNHEY, CDR2 SMNVEV (reference sequence). CDR3 length: 14 residues. Deletions cut 8 bases from V and 6 bases from J, with 17 bases between. Here the CDR3 reads CASALGGPLQPQHF. The CDR3 region has the DNA TGTGCCAGCGCGTTAGGAGGGCCTCTTCAGCCCCAGCATTTT.

V and J are TRBV27 and TRBJ1-2, with D perhaps matching TRBD1 (5 bases). Germline V gives CDR1 MNHEY, CDR2 SMNVEV (reference sequence). Deletions cut 1 base from V and 0 bases from J, with 9 bases between. This CDR3 region has 15 residues. The CDR3 region is CASSLFWGANYGYTF. CDR3 nucleotide sequence: TGTGCCAGCAGTTTATTTTGGGGGGCTAACTATGGCTACACCTTC.

This chain connects TRBV4-1 to TRBJ1-4; D uncertain. CDR1 and CDR2 from the germline V gene are MGHRA and YSYEKL. Trimming removed 2 bases from V and 8 bases from J, with 15 bases in between. The CDR3 has 15 residues. The CDR3 spells CASSQMGSVVEKLFF. The CDR3 DNA is TGCGCCAGCAGCCAAATGGGGAGCGTGGTGGAAAAACTGTTTTTT.